This T cell receptor (beta chain) appears in the sequencing data of a study of early T cells in non-severe SARS-CoV-2 infection. Germline-derived CDR1 and CDR2 are MNHEY and SVGAGI. The CDR3 contains 13 residues. Trimming took 5 bases from V and 4 from J; bases not matched to a gene: 1. TCRdb reprocessed the 5' RACE reads via MiXCR and lists one record per CDR3 protein. The sample has over 55,000 distinct CDR3 sequences, over 10% seen once. This clonotype was seen ten or more times. This clonotype was sampled from an adult who was a healthcare worker with PCR-confirmed SARS-CoV-2 infection or an uninfected control (not recorded which). The source material was whole blood. The gene calls are TRBV6-5 and TRBJ2-5; TRBD1 aligns across 10 bases. CDR3 loop: CASSRDRGETQYF. The CDR3 DNA reads as TGTGCCAGCAGTCGGGACAGGGGAGAGACCCAGTACTTC.